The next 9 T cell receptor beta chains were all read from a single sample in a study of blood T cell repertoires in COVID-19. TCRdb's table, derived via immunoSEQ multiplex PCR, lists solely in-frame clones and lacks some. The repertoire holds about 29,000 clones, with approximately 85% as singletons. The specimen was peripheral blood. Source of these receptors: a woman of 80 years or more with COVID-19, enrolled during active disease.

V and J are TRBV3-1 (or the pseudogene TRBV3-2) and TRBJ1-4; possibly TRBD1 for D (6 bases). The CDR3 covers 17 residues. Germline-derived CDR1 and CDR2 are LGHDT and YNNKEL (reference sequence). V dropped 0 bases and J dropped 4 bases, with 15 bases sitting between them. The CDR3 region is CASSQDGADSFNEKLFF. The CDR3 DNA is TGTGCCAGCAGCCAAGATGGGGCGGACAGCTTTAATGAAAAACTGTTTTTT.

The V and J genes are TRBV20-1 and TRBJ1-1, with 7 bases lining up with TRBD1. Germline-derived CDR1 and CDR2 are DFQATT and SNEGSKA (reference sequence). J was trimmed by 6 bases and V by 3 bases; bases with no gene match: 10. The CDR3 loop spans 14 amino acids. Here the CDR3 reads CSASLLRGVPEAFF. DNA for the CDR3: TGCAGTGCTAGTCTCCTCAGGGGGGTACCTGAAGCTTTCTTT.

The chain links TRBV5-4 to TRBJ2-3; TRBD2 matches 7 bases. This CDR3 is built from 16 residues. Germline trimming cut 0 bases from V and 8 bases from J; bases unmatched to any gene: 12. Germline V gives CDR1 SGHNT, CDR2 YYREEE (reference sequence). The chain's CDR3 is CASSLASGVLTGTQYF. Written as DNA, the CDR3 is TGTGCCAGCAGCTTGGCGAGCGGGGTCCTCACCGGTACGCAGTATTTT.

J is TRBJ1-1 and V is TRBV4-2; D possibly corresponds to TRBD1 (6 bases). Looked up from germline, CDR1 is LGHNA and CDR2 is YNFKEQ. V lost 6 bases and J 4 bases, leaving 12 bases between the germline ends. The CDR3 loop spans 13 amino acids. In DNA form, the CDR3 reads TGTGCCAGCAGACTAGGGGGACGCACTGAAGCTTTCTTT. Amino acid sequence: CASRLGGRTEAFF.

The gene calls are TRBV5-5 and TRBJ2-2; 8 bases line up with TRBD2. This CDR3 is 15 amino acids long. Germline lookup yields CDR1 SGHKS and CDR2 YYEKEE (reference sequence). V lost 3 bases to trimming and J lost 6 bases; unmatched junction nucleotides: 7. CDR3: CASSWLAGGAGELFF. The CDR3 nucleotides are TGTGCCAGCAGCTGGCTGGCGGGAGGCGCCGGGGAGCTGTTTTTT.

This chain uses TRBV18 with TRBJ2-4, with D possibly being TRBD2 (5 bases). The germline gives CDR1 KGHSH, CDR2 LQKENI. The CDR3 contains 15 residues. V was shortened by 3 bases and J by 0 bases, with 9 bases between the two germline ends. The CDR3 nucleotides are TGTGCCAGCTCACCCGGCGGACTAGCCAAAAACATTCAGTACTTC. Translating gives CASSPGGLAKNIQYF.

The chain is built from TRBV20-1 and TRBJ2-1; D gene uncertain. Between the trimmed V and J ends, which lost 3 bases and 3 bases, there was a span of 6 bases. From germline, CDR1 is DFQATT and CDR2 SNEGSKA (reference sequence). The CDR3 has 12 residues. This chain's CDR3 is CSASALYNEQFF. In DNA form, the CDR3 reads TGCAGTGCTAGTGCCCTCTACAATGAGCAGTTCTTC.

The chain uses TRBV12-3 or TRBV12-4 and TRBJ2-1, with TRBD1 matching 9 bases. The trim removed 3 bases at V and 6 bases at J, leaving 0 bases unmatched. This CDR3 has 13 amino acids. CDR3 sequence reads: CASSLGQGNEQFF. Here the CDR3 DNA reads TGTGCCAGCAGTTTGGGACAGGGCAATGAGCAGTTCTTC.

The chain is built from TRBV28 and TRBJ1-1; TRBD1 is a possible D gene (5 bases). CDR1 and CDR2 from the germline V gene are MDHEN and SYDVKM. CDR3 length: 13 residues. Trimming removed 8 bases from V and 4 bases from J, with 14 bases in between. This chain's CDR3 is CASGTLGGTEAFF. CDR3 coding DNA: TGTGCCAGCGGTACCTTGGGGGGCACTGAAGCTTTCTTT.